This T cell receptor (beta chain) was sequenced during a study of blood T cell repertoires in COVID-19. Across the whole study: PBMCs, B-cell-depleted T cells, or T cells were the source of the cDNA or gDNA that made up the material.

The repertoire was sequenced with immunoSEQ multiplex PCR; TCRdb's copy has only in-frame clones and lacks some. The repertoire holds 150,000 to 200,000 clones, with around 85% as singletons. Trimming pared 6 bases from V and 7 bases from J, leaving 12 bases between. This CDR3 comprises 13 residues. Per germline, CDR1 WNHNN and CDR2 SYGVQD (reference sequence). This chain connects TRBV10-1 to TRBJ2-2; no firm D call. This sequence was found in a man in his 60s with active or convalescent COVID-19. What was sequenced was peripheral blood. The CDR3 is CASSAGWIGELFF. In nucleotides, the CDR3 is TGCGCCAGCAGCGCCGGGTGGATCGGGGAGCTGTTTTTT.